This T cell receptor (beta chain) emerged from a study of T-cell memory formation after mild COVID-19. General study findings and limits: Mostly located in CM and EM were contracting CD4+ clones, with contracting CD8+ clones located in EMRA. Unconfirmed was the SARS-CoV-2 specificity of second-wave clones that peaked on day 37. Clones contracting across day 15 to 85 had a balanced CD4/CD8 profile; later expanding clones leaned CD4+.

The germline gives CDR1 KGHDR, CDR2 SFDVKD. The CDR3 is made up of 15 amino acids. The V end was cut by 9 bases, the J end by 1 base, with 14 bases between. In this sample, this clonotype turned up a few times. The antigen remains undetermined. TCRdb used MiXCR to reprocess the 5' RACE reads, holding one entry per CDR3 protein. Here the sample spans approximately 480,000 distinct CDR3 sequences, over 15% being singletons. This receptor was obtained from an adult woman who had mild COVID-19 (a few samples of this study predate the infection). Cell type and time point are not known. The sample was PBMCs or a T cell subset sorted from them (not recorded which). The genes are TRBV24-1 and TRBJ2-2, with D possibly being TRBD1 (6 bases). The CDR3 region has the DNA TGTGCCACCGGAACCGGGACATTGAACACCGGGGAGCTGTTTTTT. Translation: CATGTGTLNTGELFF.